This TCR beta chain came from a study of OX40 agonist ivuxolimab in advanced cancers. A note on this clone: Other DNA sequences in the sample encode the same CDR3.

Generated by immunoSEQ multiplex PCR, the TCRdb table keeps only in-frame clones and is missing some. The sample holds roughly 92,000 clones, roughly nine tenths seen once. Trimming cost V 3 bases and J 4 bases, with 3 bases left between them. Germline CDR1 is MNHNS and CDR2 is SASEGT. There are 11 residues in the CDR3. The sequencing here drew on CD4+ or CD8+ T cells sorted from blood, taken in a trial of the OX40 agonist ivuxolimab. The genes are TRBV6-1 and TRBJ1-2; no firm D call. The source is an adult with an advanced solid tumor such as melanoma, head and neck, liver or kidney cancer. CDR3 in amino acids: CASSEGYGYTF. CDR3 nucleotide sequence: TGTGCCAGCAGTGAGGGCTATGGCTACACCTTC.